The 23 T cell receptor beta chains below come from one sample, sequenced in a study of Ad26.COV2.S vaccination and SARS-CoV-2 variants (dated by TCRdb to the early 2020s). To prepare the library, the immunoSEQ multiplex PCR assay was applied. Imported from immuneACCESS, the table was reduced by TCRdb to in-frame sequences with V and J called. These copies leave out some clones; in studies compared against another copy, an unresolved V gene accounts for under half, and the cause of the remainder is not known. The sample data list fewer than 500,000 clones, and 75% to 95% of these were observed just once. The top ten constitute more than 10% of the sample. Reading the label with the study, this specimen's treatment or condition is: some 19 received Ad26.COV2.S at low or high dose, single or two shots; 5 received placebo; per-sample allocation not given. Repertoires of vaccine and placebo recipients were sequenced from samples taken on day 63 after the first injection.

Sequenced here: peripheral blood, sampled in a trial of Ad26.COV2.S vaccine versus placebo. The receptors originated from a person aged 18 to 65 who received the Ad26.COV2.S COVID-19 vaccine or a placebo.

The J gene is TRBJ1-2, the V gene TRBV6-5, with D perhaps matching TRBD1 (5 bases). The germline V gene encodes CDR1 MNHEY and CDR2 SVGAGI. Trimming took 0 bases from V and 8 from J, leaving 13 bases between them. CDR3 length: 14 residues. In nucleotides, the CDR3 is TGTGCCAGCAGTTACTCGTTGGGGGAGCGCGGCTACACCTTC. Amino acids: CASSYSLGERGYTF.

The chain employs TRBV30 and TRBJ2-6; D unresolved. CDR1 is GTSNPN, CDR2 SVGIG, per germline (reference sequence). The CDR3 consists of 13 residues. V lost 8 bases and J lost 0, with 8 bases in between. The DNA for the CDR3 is TGTGCCCTCACCCGCTCTGGGGCCAACGTCCTGACTTTC. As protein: CALTRSGANVLTF.

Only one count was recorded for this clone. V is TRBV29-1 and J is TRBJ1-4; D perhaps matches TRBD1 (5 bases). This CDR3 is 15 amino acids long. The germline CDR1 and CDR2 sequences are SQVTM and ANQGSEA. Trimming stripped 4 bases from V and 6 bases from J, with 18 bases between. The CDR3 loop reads CSVGGTGTGDEKLFF. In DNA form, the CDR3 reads TGCAGCGTTGGAGGGACCGGGACCGGCGATGAAAAACTGTTTTTT.

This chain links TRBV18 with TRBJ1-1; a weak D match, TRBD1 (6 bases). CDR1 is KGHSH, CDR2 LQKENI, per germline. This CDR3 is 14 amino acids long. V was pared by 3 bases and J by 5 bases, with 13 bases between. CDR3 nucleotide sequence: TGTGCCAGCTCACCGGCAGGGGCGCTTACTGAAGCTTTCTTT. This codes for CASSPAGALTEAFF. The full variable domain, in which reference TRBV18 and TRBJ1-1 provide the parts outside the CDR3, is NAGVMQNPRHLVRRRGQEARLRCSPMKGHSHVYWYRQLPEEGLKFMVYLQKENIIDESGMPKERFSAEFPKEGPSILRIQQVVRGDSAAYFCASSPAGALTEAFFGQGTRLTVV.

CDR3 sequence: CSVEGGFTGELFF. The CDR3 nucleotides are TGCAGCGTTGAGGGTGGATTTACCGGGGAGCTGTTTTTT. J is TRBJ2-2 and V is TRBV29-1; D is unresolved. With 3 bases removed from V and 5 bases from J, the gap between germline ends came to 10 bases. The germline V gene has CDR1 SQVTM and CDR2 ANQGSEA. This CDR3 is 13 amino acids long.

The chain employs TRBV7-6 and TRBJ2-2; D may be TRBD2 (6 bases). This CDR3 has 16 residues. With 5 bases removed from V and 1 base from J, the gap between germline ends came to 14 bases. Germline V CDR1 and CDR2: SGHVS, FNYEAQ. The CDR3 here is CASSPTGLLNTGELFF. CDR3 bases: TGTGCCAGCAGCCCAACGGGACTCTTGAACACCGGGGAGCTGTTTTTT.

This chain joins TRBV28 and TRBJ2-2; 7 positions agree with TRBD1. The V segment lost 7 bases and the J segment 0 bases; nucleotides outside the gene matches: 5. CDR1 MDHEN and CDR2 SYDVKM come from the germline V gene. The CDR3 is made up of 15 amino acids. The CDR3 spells CASKTGASNTGELFF. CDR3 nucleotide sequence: TGTGCCAGCAAAACAGGGGCTTCGAACACCGGGGAGCTGTTTTTT.

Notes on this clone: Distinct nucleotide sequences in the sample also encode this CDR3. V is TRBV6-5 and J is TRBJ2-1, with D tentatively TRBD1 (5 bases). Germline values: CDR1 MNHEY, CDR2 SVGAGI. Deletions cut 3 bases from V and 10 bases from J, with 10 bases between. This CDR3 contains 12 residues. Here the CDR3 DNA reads TGTGCCAGCAGTTATTCAGGGAACGAGCAGTTCTTC. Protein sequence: CASSYSGNEQFF.

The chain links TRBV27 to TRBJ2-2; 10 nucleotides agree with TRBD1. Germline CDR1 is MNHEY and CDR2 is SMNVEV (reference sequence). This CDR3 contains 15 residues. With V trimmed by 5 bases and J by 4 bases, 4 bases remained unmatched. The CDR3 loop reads CASSKWTGGTGELFF. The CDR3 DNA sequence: TGTGCCAGCAGTAAGTGGACAGGGGGCACCGGGGAGCTGTTTTTT.

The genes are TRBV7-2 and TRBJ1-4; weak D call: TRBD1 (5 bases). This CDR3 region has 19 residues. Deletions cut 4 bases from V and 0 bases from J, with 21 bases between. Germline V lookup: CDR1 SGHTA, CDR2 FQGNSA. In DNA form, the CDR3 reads TGTGCCAGCAGCTCGACTGTCGGGCAGGGCCTTCCAACTAATGAAAAACTGTTTTTT. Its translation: CASSSTVGQGLPTNEKLFF. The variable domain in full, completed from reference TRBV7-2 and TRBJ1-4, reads GAGVSQSPSNKVTEKGKDVELRCDPISGHTALYWYRQSLGQGLEFLIYFQGNSAPDKSGLPSDRFSAERTGGSVSTLTIQRTQQEDSAVYLCASSSTVGQGLPTNEKLFFGSGTQLSVL.

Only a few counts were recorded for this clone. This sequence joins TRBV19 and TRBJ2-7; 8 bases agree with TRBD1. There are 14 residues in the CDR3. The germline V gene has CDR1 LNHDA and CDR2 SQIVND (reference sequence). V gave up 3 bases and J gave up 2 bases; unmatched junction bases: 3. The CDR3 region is CASSIRQGTYEQYF. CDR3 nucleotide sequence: TGTGCCAGTAGTATCCGACAGGGGACCTACGAGCAGTACTTC.

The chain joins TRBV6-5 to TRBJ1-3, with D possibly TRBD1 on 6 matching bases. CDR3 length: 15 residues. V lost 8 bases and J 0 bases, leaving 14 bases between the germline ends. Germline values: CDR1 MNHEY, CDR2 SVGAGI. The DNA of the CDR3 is TGTGCCAGCGCCGAGACGACAGGCTCTGGAAACACCATATATTTT. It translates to CASAETTGSGNTIYF.

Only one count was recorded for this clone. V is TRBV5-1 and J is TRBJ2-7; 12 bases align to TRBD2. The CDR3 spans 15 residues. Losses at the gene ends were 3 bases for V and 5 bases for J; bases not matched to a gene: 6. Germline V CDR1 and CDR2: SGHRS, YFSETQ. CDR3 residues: CASSSLAGGPHEQYF. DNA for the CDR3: TGCGCCAGCAGCTCCCTAGCGGGAGGGCCCCACGAGCAGTACTTC.

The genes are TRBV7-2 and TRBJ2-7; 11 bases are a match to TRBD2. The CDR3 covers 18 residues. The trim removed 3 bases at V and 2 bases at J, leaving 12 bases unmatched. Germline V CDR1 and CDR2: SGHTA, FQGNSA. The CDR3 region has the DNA TGTGCCAGCAGCTTCTATACTAGCGGGAGTTCACCCACCTACGAGCAGTACTTC. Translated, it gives CASSFYTSGSSPTYEQYF.

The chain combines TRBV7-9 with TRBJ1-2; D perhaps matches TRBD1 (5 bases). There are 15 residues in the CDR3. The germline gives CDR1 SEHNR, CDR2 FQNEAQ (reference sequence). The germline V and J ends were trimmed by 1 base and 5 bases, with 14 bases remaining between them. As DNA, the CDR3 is TGTGCCAGCAGCTTAGGGTCAGCAGGGCAATATGGCTACACCTTC. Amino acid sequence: CASSLGSAGQYGYTF.

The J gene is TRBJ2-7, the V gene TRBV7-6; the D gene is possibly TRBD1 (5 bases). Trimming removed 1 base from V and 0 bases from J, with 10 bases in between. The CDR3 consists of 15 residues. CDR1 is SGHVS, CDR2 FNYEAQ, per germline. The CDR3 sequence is CASSLGQGISYEQYF. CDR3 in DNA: TGTGCCAGCAGCTTAGGGCAGGGAATCTCCTACGAGCAGTACTTC.

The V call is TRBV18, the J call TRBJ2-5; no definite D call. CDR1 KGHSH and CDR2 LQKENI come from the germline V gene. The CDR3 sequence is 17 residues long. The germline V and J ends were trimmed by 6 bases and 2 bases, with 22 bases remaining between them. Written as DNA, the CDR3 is TGTGCCAGCTCCCCAAGGTCCCATGGGATCGTTCAAGAGACCCAGTACTTC. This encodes CASSPRSHGIVQETQYF.

Written as DNA, the CDR3 is TGTGCCAGTAGTTTGGTTCCAGGGCCCGCTGAAGCTTTCTTT. As protein: CASSLVPGPAEAFF. V is TRBV19 and J is TRBJ1-1; perhaps TRBD1 as D (5 bases). In germline, CDR1 is LNHDA, CDR2 SQIVND (reference sequence). The CDR3 is 14 amino acids. V dropped 5 bases and J dropped 6 bases, with 16 bases sitting between them. Complete variable domain (other parts from reference TRBV19 and TRBJ1-1): DGGITQSPKYLFRKEGQNVTLSCEQNLNHDAMYWYRQDPGQGLRLIYYSQIVNDFQKGDIAEGYSVSREKKESFPLTVTSAQKNPTAFYLCASSLVPGPAEAFFGQGTRLTVV.

CDR3 sequence (DNA): TGTGCCAGCAGTGGGACAGGGGGCGGCTATAATTCACCCCTCCACTTT. Translating gives CASSGTGGGYNSPLHF. The V and J genes are TRBV2 and TRBJ1-6, with 11 bases lining up with TRBD1. V shed 4 bases and J 3 bases; nucleotides not matched to a gene: 2. The CDR3 is 16 residues long. CDR1 SNHLY and CDR2 FYNNEI come from the germline V gene.

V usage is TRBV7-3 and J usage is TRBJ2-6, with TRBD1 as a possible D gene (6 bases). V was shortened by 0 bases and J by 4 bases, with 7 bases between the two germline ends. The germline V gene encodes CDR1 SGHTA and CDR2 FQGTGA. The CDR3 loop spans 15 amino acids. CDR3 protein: CASSLTGAGANVLTF. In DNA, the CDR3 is TGTGCCAGCAGCTTAACGGGGGCCGGGGCCAACGTCCTGACTTTC.

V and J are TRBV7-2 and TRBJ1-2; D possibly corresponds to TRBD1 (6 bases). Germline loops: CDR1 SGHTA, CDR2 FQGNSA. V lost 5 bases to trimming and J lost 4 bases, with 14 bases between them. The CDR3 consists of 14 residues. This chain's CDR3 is CASSHRDQGYGYTF. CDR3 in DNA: TGTGCCAGCAGCCACAGGGATCAGGGCTATGGCTACACCTTC.

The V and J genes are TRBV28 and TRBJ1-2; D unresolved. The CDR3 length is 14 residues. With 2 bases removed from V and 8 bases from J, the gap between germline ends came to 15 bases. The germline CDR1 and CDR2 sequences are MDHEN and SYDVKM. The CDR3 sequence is CASSLVRKGPGYTF. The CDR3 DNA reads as TGTGCCAGCAGTTTAGTCAGGAAGGGTCCGGGCTACACCTTC.

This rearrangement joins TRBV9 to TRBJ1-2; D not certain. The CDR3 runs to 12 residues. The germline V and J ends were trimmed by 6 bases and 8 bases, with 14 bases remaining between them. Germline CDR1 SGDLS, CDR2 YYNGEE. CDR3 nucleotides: TGTGCCAGCACGCCGGGAGGTGGCGGCTACACCTTC. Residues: CASTPGGGGYTF.